The 20 T cell receptor beta chains reported below all come from one sample, sequenced in a study of cytomegalovirus exposure and HLA in healthy donors. PCR primers comprised 60 Vbeta and 13 Jbeta primers. Sequencing used immunoSEQ multiplex PCR; TCRdb keeps in-frame clones, though not all of them. The sample carries fewer than 90,000 clones, roughly 73% recorded once. Sequencing was performed on PBMCs. The receptors were gathered from a male donor in good health and CMV-seropositive.

Only one count was recorded for this clone. The chain combines TRBV15 with TRBJ2-3, with 10 nucleotides matching TRBD2. The CDR3 is made up of 16 amino acids. The V gene end was trimmed by 1 base and the J gene end by 8 bases; junction bases not matched to a gene: 9. Per the germline V gene, CDR1 is LNHNV and CDR2 is YYDKDF (reference sequence). CDR3 bases: TGTGCCACCAGCAGAGGGCTAGCGGGAGAGTGGGGTACGCAGTATTTT. Translation gives CATSRGLAGEWGTQYF.

The count of this clone is one. The rearrangement links TRBV4-1 to TRBJ2-7; 8 positions match TRBD1. Germline trimming cut 2 bases from V and 6 bases from J; bases unmatched to any gene: 12. Germline V gene lookup returns CDR1 MGHRA and CDR2 YSYEKL. The CDR3 is 16 amino acids. Written as DNA, the CDR3 is TGCGCCAGCAGCCAATATACGGGACAGGATCGCCGCGAGCAGTACTTC. It translates to CASSQYTGQDRREQYF.

This clone has a count of ten or more. The gene calls are TRBV4-2 and TRBJ2-7; a possible D gene is TRBD2 (5 bases). Germline CDR1 is LGHNA and CDR2 is YNFKEQ. This CDR3 has 15 residues. Trimming pared 0 bases from V and 4 bases from J, leaving 13 bases between. The CDR3 protein is CASSQDLGEMYEQYF. The CDR3 DNA sequence: TGTGCCAGCAGCCAAGACCTCGGGGAGATGTACGAGCAGTACTTC.

The CDR3: CASSGPKNTGELFF. CDR3 nucleotide sequence: TGCGCCAGCAGTGGGCCAAAGAACACCGGGGAGCTGTTTTTT. The chain has TRBV10-1 and TRBJ2-2; D call uncertain. The CDR3 has 14 residues. Germline V gene data show CDR1 as WNHNN and CDR2 as SYGVQD (reference sequence). The germline V and J ends were trimmed by 4 bases and 1 base, with 7 bases remaining between them.

The chain employs TRBV13 and TRBJ2-1; 12 bases fit TRBD2. This CDR3 spans 16 amino acids. The V gene end was trimmed by 5 bases and the J gene end by 10 bases; junction bases not matched to a gene: 12. Germline CDR1 reads PRHDT; CDR2 reads FYEKMQ (reference sequence). The CDR3 nucleotides are TGTGCCAGCAGCCTACGGACTAGCGGGATATACAGGGAGCAGTTCTTC. It specifies CASSLRTSGIYREQFF.

The CDR3 DNA reads as TGTGCCAGCAGTCCACAGGGGGTGTCTGGAAACACCATATATTTT. The encoded protein is CASSPQGVSGNTIYF. The V call is TRBV28, the J call TRBJ1-3; 8 bases match TRBD1. V shed 5 bases, J shed 1 base, and the junction held 4 bases outside the gene matches. The CDR3 is made up of 15 amino acids. The germline gives CDR1 MDHEN, CDR2 SYDVKM.

CDR3 region: CASKGGNQPQHF. The CDR3, as DNA: TGTGCCAGTAAAGGGGGCAATCAGCCCCAGCATTTT. The V call is TRBV19, the J call TRBJ1-5; TRBD1 might be the D (5 bases). The CDR3 length is 12 residues. The germline V gene encodes CDR1 LNHDA and CDR2 SQIVND (reference sequence). Trimming pared 7 bases from V and 2 bases from J, leaving 6 bases between.

The chain has TRBV30 and TRBJ1-1; TRBD1 is a possible D gene (5 bases). CDR3 size: 18 residues. Germline V lookup: CDR1 GTSNPN, CDR2 SVGIG (reference sequence). Trimming cost V 0 bases and J 1 base, with 21 bases left between them. The CDR3 DNA follows: TGTGCCTGGAGTGTAACTTCGTCCTGGGGCAAGACGAACACTGAAGCTTTCTTT. Residues: CAWSVTSSWGKTNTEAFF.

The CDR3 reads CASSLSMAGRETQYF. The CDR3, as DNA: TGTGCCAGCAGTTTATCGATGGCCGGGAGGGAGACCCAGTACTTC. V usage is TRBV27 and J usage is TRBJ2-5, with 7 bases matching TRBD2. Per the germline V gene, CDR1 is MNHEY and CDR2 is SMNVEV (reference sequence). CDR3 length: 15 amino acids. The junction had 6 bases not matched to a gene; V was cut back by 0 bases and J by 5 bases.

The chain uses TRBV18 and TRBJ2-7; D is possibly TRBD1 (5 bases). This CDR3 has 14 residues. Germline V gene sequence: CDR1 KGHSH, CDR2 LQKENI. V was trimmed by 3 bases and J by 4 bases, leaving 13 bases between them. The CDR3, as DNA: TGTGCCAGCTCACCCAGTGGACATGATTACGAGCAGTACTTC. This encodes CASSPSGHDYEQYF.

The chain recombines TRBV28 with TRBJ2-3, with 9 bases aligning to TRBD2. CDR3 length equals 16 residues. J lost 5 bases, V lost 7 bases, and 13 bases had no gene match. Germline loops: CDR1 MDHEN, CDR2 SYDVKM. The CDR3 is CASTRWGREGGDTQYF. The CDR3 DNA reads TGTGCCAGCACCCGATGGGGGCGGGAGGGAGGAGATACGCAGTATTTT.

The rearrangement joins TRBV7-2 to TRBJ2-2, with D possibly being TRBD2 (6 bases). Germline CDR1 and CDR2: SGHTA and FQGNSA. The CDR3 loop spans 14 amino acids. The V and J ends lost 3 bases and 3 bases respectively, with 8 bases between them. This chain's CDR3 is CASSLGLYTGELFF. The DNA for the CDR3 is TGTGCCAGCAGCTTGGGACTTTACACCGGGGAGCTGTTTTTT. The full variable domain, completed using reference TRBV7-2 and TRBJ2-2, is GAGVSQSPSNKVTEKGKDVELRCDPISGHTALYWYRQSLGQGLEFLIYFQGNSAPDKSGLPSDRFSAERTGGSVSTLTIQRTQQEDSAVYLCASSLGLYTGELFFGEGSRLTVL.

This clone was observed a handful of times. This rearrangement joins TRBV18 to TRBJ2-2, with 7 bases matching TRBD1. Trimming took 5 bases from V and 4 from J; bases not matched to a gene: 1. The CDR3 is 13 amino acids. Germline V gives CDR1 KGHSH, CDR2 LQKENI. The CDR3 DNA reads as TGTGCCAGCTCAGGGACAGCCACCGGGGAGCTGTTTTTT. It translates to CASSGTATGELFF.

The chain couples TRBV27 to TRBJ2-3; D gene unclear. Deletions cut 4 bases from V and 6 bases from J, with 14 bases between. CDR3 length: 14 residues. The germline V gene has CDR1 MNHEY and CDR2 SMNVEV (reference sequence). In DNA form, the CDR3 reads TGTGCCAGCAGTTCCTCACTGGTCGGGGATACGCAGTATTTT. It yields the protein CASSSSLVGDTQYF.

The J gene is TRBJ2-3, the V gene TRBV15, with 10 bases matching TRBD2. This CDR3 contains 18 residues. The V and J ends lost 1 base and 5 bases, in that order; junction bases with no gene match: 12. Germline lookup yields CDR1 LNHNV and CDR2 YYDKDF (reference sequence). The CDR3 coding sequence is TGTGCCACCAGCAGAGGCGGGCTAGCGGGAGCGGGGAGAGATACGCAGTATTTT. It is translated as CATSRGGLAGAGRDTQYF.

V and J are TRBV7-9 and TRBJ1-4, with unresolved D. Germline V gene sequence: CDR1 SEHNR, CDR2 FQNEAQ (reference sequence). This CDR3 is 14 amino acids long. Trimming left V 3 bases short and J 6 bases short, with 11 bases between. CDR3 nucleotides: TGTGCCAGCAGCTTGTTATCAACGGATGAAAAACTGTTTTTT. It specifies CASSLLSTDEKLFF.

The genes are TRBV6-1 and TRBJ2-7; 9 positions match TRBD2. CDR1 and CDR2 from the germline V gene are MNHNS and SASEGT. The CDR3 has 15 residues. The junction had 2 bases not matched to a gene; V was cut back by 2 bases and J by 0 bases. CDR3 protein: CASSELAGSSYEQYF. The DNA of the CDR3 is TGTGCCAGCAGTGAACTAGCGGGAAGCTCCTACGAGCAGTACTTC.

This chain uses TRBV2 with TRBJ1-2, with D possibly TRBD1 on 6 matching bases. CDR3 length: 15 amino acids. The germline V gene has CDR1 SNHLY and CDR2 FYNNEI. The V gene lost 6 bases and the J gene lost 4 bases, with 18 bases spanning the gap. The CDR3 coding sequence is TGTGCCAGCAGGCCAACAGGGAACTCGGCCTATGGCTACACCTTC. Amino acid sequence: CASRPTGNSAYGYTF.

The V call is TRBV14, the J call TRBJ2-1; no clear D gene. Germline V gives CDR1 SGHDN, CDR2 FVKESK. Trimming left V 3 bases short and J 9 bases short, with 6 bases between. CDR3 length equals 11 residues. The CDR3 bases are TGTGCCAGCAGCCACCTCCCTGAGCAGTTCTTC. Its translation is CASSHLPEQFF. The variable domain in full, completed from reference TRBV14 and TRBJ2-1, reads EAGVTQFPSHSVIEKGQTVTLRCDPISGHDNLYWYRRVMGKEIKFLLHFVKESKQDESGMPNNRFLAERTGGTYSTLKVQPAELEDSGVYFCASSHLPEQFFGPGTRLTVL.

This clone was observed a few times. This CDR3 is also generated by other DNA sequences in the sample. V usage is TRBV6-5 and J usage is TRBJ2-7; weak D call: TRBD2 (6 bases). Germline values: CDR1 MNHEY, CDR2 SVGAGI. The CDR3 covers 15 residues. V lost 8 bases and J 0 bases, leaving 17 bases between the germline ends. The CDR3 sequence: CASGASAGSSYEQYF. CDR3 nucleotides: TGTGCCAGCGGAGCCTCAGCGGGTAGCTCCTACGAGCAGTACTTC.